Listed here is a single T cell receptor (beta chain). No antigen is known for it. Clones were read by immunoSEQ multiplex PCR, and TCRdb kept only the in-frame ones, dropping some. Of about 130,000 clones detected, 89% appear once; the ten largest clones hold approximately 10%. Per the germline V gene, CDR1 is SGHRS and CDR2 is YFSETQ. This CDR3 is 14 amino acids long. V was clipped by 4 bases and J by 0 bases, with 8 bases between them. The source of the sample is a study of cytomegalovirus exposure and HLA in healthy donors. Regarding the study as a whole: Cytomegalovirus association was assigned to 150 to 200 TCR beta chains. Through in vitro validation, three CMV-associated chains were shown to be specific for CMV antigens.

This receptor was taken from a woman younger than 35 in good health and CMV-seropositive. Sequenced sample: PBMCs. V is TRBV5-1 and J is TRBJ1-3; maybe TRBD1 (5 bases). As DNA, the CDR3 is TGCGCCAGCAGCGCAGGGTCCTCTGGAAACACCATATATTTT. Its translation is CASSAGSSGNTIYF. Combining the CDR3 with reference TRBV5-1 and TRBJ1-3 gives the whole variable domain KAGVTQTPRYLIKTRGQQVTLSCSPISGHRSVSWYQQTPGQGLQFLFEYFSETQRNKGNFPGRFSGRQFSNSRSEMNVSTLELGDSALYLCASSAGSSGNTIYFGEGSWLTVV.